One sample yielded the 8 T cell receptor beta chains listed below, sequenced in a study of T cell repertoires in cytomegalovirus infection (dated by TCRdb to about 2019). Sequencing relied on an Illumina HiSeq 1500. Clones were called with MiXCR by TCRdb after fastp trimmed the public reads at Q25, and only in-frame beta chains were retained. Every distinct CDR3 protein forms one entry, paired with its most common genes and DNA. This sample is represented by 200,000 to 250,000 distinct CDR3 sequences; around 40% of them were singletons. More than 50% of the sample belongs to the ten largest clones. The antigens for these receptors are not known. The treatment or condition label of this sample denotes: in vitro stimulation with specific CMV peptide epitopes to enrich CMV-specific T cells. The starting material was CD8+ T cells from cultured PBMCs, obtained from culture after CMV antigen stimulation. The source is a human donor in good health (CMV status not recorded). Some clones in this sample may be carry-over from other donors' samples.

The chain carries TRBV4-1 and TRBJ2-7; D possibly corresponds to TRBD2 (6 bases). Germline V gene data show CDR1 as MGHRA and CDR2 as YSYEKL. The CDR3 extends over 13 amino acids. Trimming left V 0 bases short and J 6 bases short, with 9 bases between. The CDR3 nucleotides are TGCGCCAGCAGCCAAGATGGGGGGTCCGAGCAGTACTTC. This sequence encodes CASSQDGGSEQYF.

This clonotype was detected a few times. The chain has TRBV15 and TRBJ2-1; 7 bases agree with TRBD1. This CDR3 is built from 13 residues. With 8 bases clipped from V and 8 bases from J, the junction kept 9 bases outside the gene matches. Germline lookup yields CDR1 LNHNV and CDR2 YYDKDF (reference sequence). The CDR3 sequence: CATYDRAWDEQFF. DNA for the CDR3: TGTGCCACCTATGACAGGGCTTGGGATGAGCAGTTCTTC. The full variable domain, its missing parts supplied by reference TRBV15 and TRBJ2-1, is DAMVIQNPRYQVTQFGKPVTLSCSQTLNHNVMYWYQQKSSQAPKLLFHYYDKDFNNEADTPDNFQSRRPNTSFCFLDIRSPGLGDTAMYLCATYDRAWDEQFFGPGTRLTVL.

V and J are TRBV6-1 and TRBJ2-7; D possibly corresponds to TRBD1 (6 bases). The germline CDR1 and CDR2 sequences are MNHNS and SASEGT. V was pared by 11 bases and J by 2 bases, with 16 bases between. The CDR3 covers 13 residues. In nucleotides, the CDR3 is TGTGCCGCCGGGACACCTAAGACCTACGAGCAGTACTTC. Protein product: CAAGTPKTYEQYF.

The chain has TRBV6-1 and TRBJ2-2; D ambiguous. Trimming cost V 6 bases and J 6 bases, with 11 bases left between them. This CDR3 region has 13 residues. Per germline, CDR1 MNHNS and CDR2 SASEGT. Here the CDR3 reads CASSALGAGELFF. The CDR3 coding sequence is TGTGCCAGCAGCGCGCTAGGCGCCGGGGAGCTGTTTTTT.

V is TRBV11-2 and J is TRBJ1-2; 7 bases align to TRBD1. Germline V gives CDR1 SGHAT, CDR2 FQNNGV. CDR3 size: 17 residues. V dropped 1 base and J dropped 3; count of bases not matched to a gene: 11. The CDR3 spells CASSLGRSTGQHYGYTF. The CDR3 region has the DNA TGTGCCAGCAGCTTAGGCCGATCAACGGGACAGCACTATGGCTACACCTTC.

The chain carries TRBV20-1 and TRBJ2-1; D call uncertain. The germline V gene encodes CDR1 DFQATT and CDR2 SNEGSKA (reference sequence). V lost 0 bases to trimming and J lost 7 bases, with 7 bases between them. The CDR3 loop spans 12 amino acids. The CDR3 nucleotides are TGCAGTGCTAGAGATTCACAGAATGAGCAGTTCTTC. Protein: CSARDSQNEQFF.

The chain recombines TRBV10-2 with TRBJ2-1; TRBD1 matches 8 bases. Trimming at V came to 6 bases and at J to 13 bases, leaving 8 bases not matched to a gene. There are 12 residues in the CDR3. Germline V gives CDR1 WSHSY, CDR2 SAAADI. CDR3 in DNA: TGCGCCAGCAGCTCGGGACAGGTCGGTCAGTTCTTC. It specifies CASSSGQVGQFF.

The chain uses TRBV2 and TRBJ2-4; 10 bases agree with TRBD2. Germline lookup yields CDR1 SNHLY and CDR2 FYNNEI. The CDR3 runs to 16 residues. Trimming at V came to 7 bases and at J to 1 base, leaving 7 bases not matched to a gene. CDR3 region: CASIRGLADAKNIQYF. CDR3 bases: TGTGCCAGCATTCGAGGACTAGCGGACGCCAAAAACATTCAGTACTTC.